This TCR beta chain originates from a study of blood T cell repertoires in COVID-19. Study information: The origin of the acute and convalescent COVID-19 samples was the United States, Italy and Spain. Nucleic acid was either cDNA or gDNA, and it came from T cells, B-cell-depleted T cells, or PBMCs.

In the study's own analysis: Quantification of nucleated cells was approximated via reference gene primer amplification. Produced via immunoSEQ multiplex PCR; TCRdb's table is partial and in-frame only. D and trimming were read from the DNA, whereas the V and J calls and clone size are those reported in that table. Of more than 80,000 clones in the sample, approximately 82% are singletons; the top ten hold about 7%. The CDR3 is made up of 12 amino acids. Trimming pared 4 bases from V and 9 bases from J, leaving 13 bases between. Germline V gene lookup returns CDR1 GTSNPN and CDR2 SVGIG (reference sequence).

The V gene is TRBV30, the J gene TRBJ2-1; D perhaps matches TRBD1 (6 bases). The sequence came from a man aged 45-65 years with active or convalescent COVID-19. The sequenced sample consisted of peripheral blood. CDR3 in DNA: TGTGCCTGGATCGTCGGGACACCTGAGCAGTTCTTC. It translates to CAWIVGTPEQFF. The variable domain in full, completed from reference TRBV30 and TRBJ2-1, reads SQTIHQWPATLVQPVGSPLSLECTVEGTSNPNLYWYRQAAGRGLQLLFYSVGIGQISSEVPQNLSASRPQDRQFILSSKKLLLSDSGFYLCAWIVGTPEQFFGPGTRLTVL.